Sequencing of this T cell receptor (beta chain) was carried out in a study of molecular identifiers for immune sequencing clone quantification. Study results and limitations: More than 99% of effector molecules, versus under 1% of naive-cell molecules, belonged to clones above 20 RNA copies. The study reportedly detected spiked Jurkat TCR RNA from one cell among around 970,000 naive cells. Clone sizes could be underestimated for highly expanded clones when identical TCR molecules share a barcode.

Sorted inputs of roughly 17,000 to 1,100,000 cells, with 10%, 30% or 50% RNA, yielded naive CD8 libraries. This CDR3 comprises 14 residues. CDR1 and CDR2 from the germline V gene are MNHEY and SVGAGI. Trimming pared 2 bases from V and 1 base from J, leaving 8 bases between. Each CDR3 protein is one row after TCRdb ran MiXCR on the PCR reads. The sample includes approximately 670,000 distinct CDR3 sequences, just under 20% of them seen just once. This clonotype was counted at least ten times. The target antigen is unknown. V and J are TRBV6-5 and TRBJ2-5; no firm D call. This sequence was found in a human donor in good health. Some libraries in this study had Jurkat cell RNA spiked in. The specimen was naive CD8+ T cells from blood, with Jurkat cell RNA spiked in. Subset in this sample: FACS-sorted CD8+CD4-CCR7+CD45RA+ naive T cells. DNA for the CDR3: TGTGCCAGCAGTTACACCAGCCTCCAAGAGACCCAGTACTTC. Encoded protein: CASSYTSLQETQYF.